The 32 T cell receptor beta chains in this list originate from one sample, sequenced in a study of cytomegalovirus exposure and HLA in healthy donors. Primers included in the PCR were 60 Vbeta and 13 Jbeta primers. Profiling relied on immunoSEQ multiplex PCR, and the TCRdb table lists in-frame clones only, not all of them. The sample records about 130,000 clones, around 80% being singletons. The specimen was PBMCs. Receptor source: a boy aged 2 to 10 in good health and CMV-seronegative.

The chain has TRBV7-3 and TRBJ2-7; TRBD1 matches 7 bases. The CDR3 consists of 15 residues. Germline V gene lookup returns CDR1 SGHTA and CDR2 FQGTGA. V dropped 5 bases and J dropped 2; count of bases not matched to a gene: 9. DNA of the CDR3: TGTGCCAGCAGCCCCGACGCGACAGGGCCCTACGAGCAGTACGTC. This gives the protein CASSPDATGPYEQYV.

As concerns this clone: One end of the junction varies from germline; a read error may be responsible. J is TRBJ2-1 and V is TRBV7-6; TRBD2 matches 9 bases. This CDR3 comprises 15 residues. In germline, CDR1 is SGHVS, CDR2 FNYEAQ. The chain's CDR3 is CASSHPSGGNNGQFF. CDR3 bases: TGTGCCAGCAGCCACCCAAGCGGGGGGAACAATGGGCAGTTCTTC.

V usage is TRBV6-5 and J usage is TRBJ1-3; 7 positions match TRBD1. The germline gives CDR1 MNHEY, CDR2 SVGAGI. Losses at the gene ends were 2 bases for V and 0 bases for J; bases not matched to a gene: 4. CDR3 size: 16 residues. The CDR3 sequence: CASSYRDRDSGNTIYF. The CDR3 DNA is TGTGCCAGCAGTTACCGTGACAGGGACTCTGGAAACACCATATATTTT.

The chain is built from TRBV2 and TRBJ2-5; 8 nucleotides agree with TRBD2. Per the germline V gene, CDR1 is SNHLY and CDR2 is FYNNEI. The CDR3 totals 15 residues. The V segment lost 7 bases and the J segment 7 bases; nucleotides outside the gene matches: 14. This chain's CDR3 is CASTRESGRGGTQYF. The CDR3 region has the DNA TGTGCCAGCACCCGGGAGAGCGGGAGAGGCGGGACCCAGTACTTC.

The V and J genes are TRBV28 and TRBJ2-2; 9 positions agree with TRBD2. The CDR3 sequence is 16 residues long. The V and J ends lost 5 bases and 7 bases, in that order; junction bases with no gene match: 11. CDR1 is MDHEN and CDR2 is SYDVKM in the germline V gene. CDR3 bases: TGTGCCAGCAGTCCATGGGGGACTAGCTTTGACGGGGAGCTGTTTTTT. Encoded protein: CASSPWGTSFDGELFF.

The chain combines TRBV7-8 with TRBJ2-7, with D possibly TRBD1 on 6 matching bases. This CDR3 has 15 residues. Per germline, CDR1 SGHVS and CDR2 FQNEAQ. Trimming stripped 5 bases from V and 2 bases from J, with 16 bases between. DNA for the CDR3: TGTGCCAGCAGCCCAGACAGGATCCCCCCCTACGAGCAGTACTTC. It translates to CASSPDRIPPYEQYF. The variable domain in full, with the rest retrieved from reference TRBV7-8 and TRBJ2-7, is GAGVSQSPRYKVAKRGQDVALRCDPISGHVSLFWYQQALGQGPEFLTYFQNEAQLDKSGLPSDRFFAERPEGSVSTLKIQRTQQEDSAVYLCASSPDRIPPYEQYFGPGTRLTVT.

This clone was seen a handful of times. The chain couples TRBV7-2 to TRBJ1-2; 11 positions agree with TRBD1. The CDR3 contains 16 residues. Germline loops: CDR1 SGHTA, CDR2 FQGNSA. The V gene end was trimmed by 6 bases and the J gene end by 7 bases; junction bases not matched to a gene: 13. The CDR3 DNA reads as TGTGCCAGCAGTCCTCCGGGACAGGGGGAGGTTGTTGGCTACACCTTC. Translation: CASSPPGQGEVVGYTF.

This chain links TRBV5-1 with TRBJ2-5, with 7 bases that match TRBD2. J was trimmed by 4 bases and V by 1 base; bases with no gene match: 13. There are 17 residues in the CDR3. CDR1 and CDR2 from the germline V gene are SGHRS and YFSETQ. The CDR3 region is CASSLPQLASGPETQYF. CDR3 in DNA: TGCGCCAGCAGCTTGCCCCAACTAGCGAGCGGTCCAGAGACCCAGTACTTC.

The CDR3 here is CASSGQGGVGGTEAFF. CDR3 nucleotides: TGTGCCAGCAGTGGACAGGGGGGGGTCGGGGGCACTGAAGCTTTCTTT. The chain combines TRBV2 with TRBJ1-1; 9 bases fit TRBD1. J was trimmed by 4 bases and V by 4 bases; bases with no gene match: 10. Germline CDR1 and CDR2: SNHLY and FYNNEI. The CDR3 totals 16 residues.

CDR3: CASSRTNTGELFF. The CDR3 DNA reads as TGTGCCAGCAGCCGGACTAACACCGGGGAGCTGTTTTTT. The chain joins TRBV5-8 to TRBJ2-2; TRBD2 is a possible D gene (5 bases). The V end was cut by 4 bases, the J end by 2 bases, with 6 bases between. CDR1 is SGHTS, CDR2 YDEGEE, per germline. The CDR3 covers 13 residues.

The rearrangement links TRBV6-5 to TRBJ1-4; TRBD1 agrees at 7 bases. The CDR3 runs 15 residues. V lost 6 bases to trimming and J lost 0 bases; unmatched junction nucleotides: 4. The V gene's germline CDR1 is MNHEY and CDR2 SVGAGI. CDR3 loop: CASSWDSATNEKLFF. CDR3 in DNA: TGTGCCAGCAGCTGGGACAGTGCAACTAATGAAAAACTGTTTTTT.

The V call is TRBV19, the J call TRBJ2-4; 7 nucleotides agree with TRBD1. The CDR3 length is 16 residues. With 3 bases clipped from V and 2 bases from J, the junction kept 7 bases outside the gene matches. The germline V gene has CDR1 LNHDA and CDR2 SQIVND (reference sequence). The CDR3 nucleotides read TGTGCCAGTAGTATGCCAACACAGGGGCCCAAAAACATTCAGTACTTC. It specifies CASSMPTQGPKNIQYF.

The chain uses TRBV6-5 and TRBJ1-1; D remains unclear. Germline V lookup: CDR1 MNHEY, CDR2 SVGAGI. The CDR3 consists of 12 residues. Trimming removed 6 bases at V and 4 bases at J, with 9 bases between. The CDR3 DNA sequence: TGTGCCAGCAGCGGAGGTCGCACTGAAGCTTTCTTT. Translation gives CASSGGRTEAFF.

This clone appeared once. The chain employs TRBV15 and TRBJ1-1; 7 nucleotides align to TRBD1. The J segment lost 10 bases and the V segment lost 0 bases, leaving 8 bases of the junction unmatched. This CDR3 is 14 amino acids long. Per the germline V gene, CDR1 is LNHNV and CDR2 is YYDKDF (reference sequence). DNA of the CDR3: TGTGCCACCAGCAGAGATCTAGCAGGGGGAGCAGCTTTCTTT. Translation gives CATSRDLAGGAAFF.

The chain joins TRBV19 to TRBJ1-5; no firm D call. The germline V gene has CDR1 LNHDA and CDR2 SQIVND (reference sequence). This CDR3 region has 13 residues. Trimming shortened V by 9 bases and J by 5 bases, and 14 bases separated the two germline ends. This CDR3 reads CASRGPFDQPQHF. CDR3 DNA: TGTGCCAGCCGAGGGCCGTTTGATCAGCCCCAGCATTTT.

This clone has only a few counts. The chain uses TRBV6-4 and TRBJ2-3; 9 bases are a match to TRBD2. The germline V gene encodes CDR1 MRHNA and CDR2 SNTAGT. There are 15 residues in the CDR3. After removal of 2 bases from V and 3 bases from J, the junction contained 3 bases not matched to a gene. The DNA for the CDR3 is TGTGCCAGCAGTGACGGCGGGGGGGATACAGATACGCAGTATTTT. The encoded protein is CASSDGGGDTDTQYF.

This clone was seen more than once but under ten times. The chain combines TRBV10-2 with TRBJ1-1, with a weak D call TRBD1 (6 bases). There are 15 residues in the CDR3. The germline V gene has CDR1 WSHSY and CDR2 SAAADI. V was cut by 0 bases and J by 5 bases, with 13 bases left in between. The CDR3 coding sequence is TGCGCCAGCAGTGAGTCGTGGGGGCTTCGAACTGAAGCTTTCTTT. Its translation: CASSESWGLRTEAFF.

CDR3 nucleotides: TGCGCCAGCAGCTTGGAGCGGACCGACGGGGCGGGGGCCGAAGAGACCCAGTACTTC. Its protein product is CASSLERTDGAGAEETQYF. The chain links TRBV5-1 to TRBJ2-5; D is perhaps TRBD2 (7 bases). The CDR3 runs 19 residues. Germline loops: CDR1 SGHRS, CDR2 YFSETQ. V lost 0 bases, J lost 3 bases, and 24 bases lay in between.

V is TRBV18 and J is TRBJ1-3; 8 bases map to TRBD1. The trim removed 3 bases at V and 6 bases at J, leaving 13 bases unmatched. The germline V gene encodes CDR1 KGHSH and CDR2 LQKENI. The CDR3 spans 17 residues. The CDR3 coding sequence is TGTGCCAGCTCACCCCTACATCAGGGGGCTAAGGAAAACACCATATATTTT. It codes for CASSPLHQGAKENTIYF.

The chain joins TRBV12-5 to TRBJ1-4; possibly TRBD1 for D (5 bases). The V and J ends lost 0 bases and 8 bases respectively, with 13 bases between them. From germline, CDR1 is LGHNT and CDR2 FRNRAP. CDR3 length equals 15 residues. CDR3 coding DNA: TGTGCTAGTGGTTTGGTACGGGGGGGAACGGAAAAACTGTTTTTT. Protein product: CASGLVRGGTEKLFF.

The chain employs TRBV10-3 and TRBJ2-1; 9 bases fit TRBD2. J lost 8 bases, V lost 7 bases, and 15 bases had no gene match. The V gene's germline CDR1 is ENHRY and CDR2 SYGVKD. The CDR3 totals 16 residues. The CDR3 DNA reads as TGTGCCATCACCCCTCAGCGGGGGGCCGGGAAGGATGAGCAGTTCTTC. Its protein product is CAITPQRGAGKDEQFF.

V is TRBV7-2 and J is TRBJ2-1; the match to TRBD2 covers 8 bases. The junction had 7 bases not matched to a gene; V was cut back by 2 bases and J by 1 base. CDR1 SGHTA and CDR2 FQGNSA come from the germline V gene. This CDR3 has 17 residues. This chain's CDR3 is CASSLFGIAGSYNEQFF. DNA for the CDR3: TGTGCCAGCAGCTTATTTGGGATAGCGGGGTCCTACAATGAGCAGTTCTTC.

The chain carries TRBV23-1 and TRBJ2-6; D not certain. TRBV23-1 is marked as an open reading frame, function uncertain. This CDR3 has 17 amino acids. Trimming took off 0 bases at V and 2 bases at J, with 11 bases between the two ends. CDR3 nucleotide sequence: TGCGCCAGCAGTCAATCCCCCCCATGCGCTGGGGCCAACGTCCTGACTTTC. It codes for CASSQSPPCAGANVLTF.

This clone was seen only once. The V call is TRBV29-1, the J call TRBJ2-2; no reliable D call. CDR1 and CDR2 from the germline V gene are SQVTM and ANQGSEA. The CDR3 extends over 14 amino acids. Trimming took off 4 bases at V and 1 base at J, with 10 bases between the two ends. Written as DNA, the CDR3 is TGCAGCGTTGGATCACAGATGAACACCGGGGAGCTGTTTTTT. It specifies CSVGSQMNTGELFF.

The CDR3: CASSQDRHQPQHF. The CDR3 region has the DNA TGCGCCAGCAGCCAAGACAGGCATCAGCCCCAGCATTTT. V and J are TRBV4-3 and TRBJ1-5; no firm D call. V was shortened by 0 bases and J by 5 bases, with 5 bases between the two germline ends. The CDR3 covers 13 residues. Germline V gene lookup returns CDR1 LGHNA and CDR2 YSLEER.

This clone was picked up one time. The chain couples TRBV5-6 to TRBJ1-3; D is unresolved. This CDR3 comprises 14 residues. V was shortened by 0 bases and J by 4 bases, with 8 bases between the two germline ends. The V gene's germline CDR1 is SGHDT and CDR2 YYEEEE. The CDR3 region is CASSLGGDGNTIYF. The CDR3 coding sequence is TGTGCCAGCAGCTTGGGAGGTGACGGAAACACCATATATTTT.

The V and J genes are TRBV5-4 and TRBJ1-6; TRBD1 might be the D (5 bases). The CDR3 is made up of 16 amino acids. The V and J ends lost 0 bases and 5 bases respectively, with 12 bases between them. Germline V gives CDR1 SGHNT, CDR2 YYREEE (reference sequence). CDR3 DNA: TGTGCCAGCAGCTTGGGACAGAAGAAGCATAATTCACCCCTCCACTTT. Translating gives CASSLGQKKHNSPLHF.

The genes are TRBV6-5 and TRBJ2-3; TRBD2 matches at 13 bases. With 6 bases clipped from V and 4 bases from J, the junction kept 4 bases outside the gene matches. The germline CDR1 and CDR2 sequences are MNHEY and SVGAGI. The CDR3 length is 15 residues. The DNA for the CDR3 is TGTGCCAGCAGCTTACTAGCGGGAGGGGCAGATACGCAGTATTTT. Translating it yields CASSLLAGGADTQYF.

This chain connects TRBV2 to TRBJ2-1, with TRBD2 matching 11 bases. CDR3 size: 18 residues. The V gene end was trimmed by 1 base and the J gene end by 4 bases; junction bases not matched to a gene: 9. Germline-derived CDR1 and CDR2 are SNHLY and FYNNEI. In DNA, the CDR3 is TGTGCCAGCAGTGAAGAAATAGCGGGGGGGCTAGGGTACAATGAGCAGTTCTTC. This sequence encodes CASSEEIAGGLGYNEQFF.

The rearrangement joins TRBV28 to TRBJ2-1; TRBD2 aligns across 10 bases. The CDR3 runs to 15 residues. V lost 6 bases, J lost 7 bases, and 9 bases stayed unmatched. The germline V gene encodes CDR1 MDHEN and CDR2 SYDVKM. The CDR3 protein is CASSPGSGRVNEQFF. CDR3 coding DNA: TGTGCCAGCAGCCCAGGGAGCGGGAGGGTGAATGAGCAGTTCTTC.

The rearrangement links TRBV5-8 to TRBJ1-4; 8 bases align to TRBD1. The CDR3 has 16 residues. Looked up from germline, CDR1 is SGHTS and CDR2 is YDEGEE. V trimming: 4 bases; J trimming: 6 bases; junction bases outside the gene matches: 11. The CDR3 coding sequence is TGTGCCAGCAGCCCAACCCGGACAGGGAGTGATGAAAAACTGTTTTTT. Amino acids: CASSPTRTGSDEKLFF.

This sequence joins TRBV19 and TRBJ1-4, with D perhaps TRBD1 (6 bases). The CDR3 runs 15 residues. Germline assignment: CDR1 LNHDA and CDR2 SQIVND (reference sequence). V was shortened by 5 bases and J by 7 bases, with 17 bases between the two germline ends. The CDR3 DNA reads TGTGCCAGTAGTGTTACAGGGTCGGGGACTGAAAAACTGTTTTTT. This encodes CASSVTGSGTEKLFF.